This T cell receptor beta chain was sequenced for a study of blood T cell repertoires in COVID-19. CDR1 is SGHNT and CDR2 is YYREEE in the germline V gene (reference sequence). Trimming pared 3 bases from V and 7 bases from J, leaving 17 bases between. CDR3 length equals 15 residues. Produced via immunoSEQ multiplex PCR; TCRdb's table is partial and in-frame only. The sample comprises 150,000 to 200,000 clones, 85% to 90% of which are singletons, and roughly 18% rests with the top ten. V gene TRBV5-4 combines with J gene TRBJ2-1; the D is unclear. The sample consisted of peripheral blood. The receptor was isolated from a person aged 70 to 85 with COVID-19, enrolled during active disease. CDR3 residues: CASSSATNQLNEQFF. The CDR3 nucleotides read TGTGCCAGCAGCTCAGCGACCAACCAATTAAATGAGCAGTTCTTC.